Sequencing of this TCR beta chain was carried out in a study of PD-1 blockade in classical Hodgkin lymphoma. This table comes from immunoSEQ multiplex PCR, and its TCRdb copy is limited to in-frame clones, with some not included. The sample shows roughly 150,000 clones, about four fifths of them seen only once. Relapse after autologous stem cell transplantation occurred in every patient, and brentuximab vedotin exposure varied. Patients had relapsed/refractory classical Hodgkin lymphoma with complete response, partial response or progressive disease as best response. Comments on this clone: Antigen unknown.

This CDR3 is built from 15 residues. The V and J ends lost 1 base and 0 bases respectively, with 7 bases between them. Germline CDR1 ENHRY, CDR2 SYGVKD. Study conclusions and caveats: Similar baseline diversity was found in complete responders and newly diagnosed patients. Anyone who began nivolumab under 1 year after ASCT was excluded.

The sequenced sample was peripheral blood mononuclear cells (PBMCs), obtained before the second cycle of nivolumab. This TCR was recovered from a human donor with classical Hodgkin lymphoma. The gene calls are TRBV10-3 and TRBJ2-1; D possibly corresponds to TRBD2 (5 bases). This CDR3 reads CAISEWENSYNEQFF. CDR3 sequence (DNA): TGTGCCATCAGTGAGTGGGAGAACTCCTACAATGAGCAGTTCTTC.